The 4 T cell receptor beta chains below all came from one sample that was sequenced in a study of blood T cells in healthy people across ages (dated by TCRdb to about 2015). Receptors were amplified or captured by 5' RACE. The listed sequencing device is Illumina HiSeq 2500. A second roughly 6 to 12 cycle PCR used a sample-barcoded 5' primer and a J-beta primer mix. TCRdb took the public reads, trimmed them with fastp at Q25, ran MiXCR for clone calling and kept in-frame beta chains. Every CDR3 protein is listed once, alongside the most common genes and DNA of its rows. The sample data list hundreds of thousands of distinct CDR3 sequences, and 32% of these were observed just once. 15% to 17% of the sample goes to the ten largest clones. The sample consisted of blood. These receptor sequences come from a woman at least 80 years old in good health. Donor details come from another sample of the same person, matched by shared clones.

This clonotype was detected ten times or more. The genes are TRBV11-1 and TRBJ2-2; 7 bases are a match to TRBD1. Germline CDR1 SGHAT, CDR2 FQDESV (reference sequence). Unmatched junction bases numbered 2, after V lost 1 base and J lost 0 bases. This CDR3 comprises 16 residues. CDR3 loop: CASSLGDSSNTGELFF. CDR3 nucleotides: TGTGCCAGCAGCTTAGGGGACAGTTCGAACACCGGGGAGCTGTTTTTT.

At least ten counts were recorded for this clonotype. J is TRBJ2-7 and V is TRBV9; 8 nucleotides agree with TRBD1. This CDR3 is 15 amino acids long. Unmatched junction bases numbered 5, after V lost 0 bases and J lost 3 bases. The germline gives CDR1 SGDLS, CDR2 YYNGEE. CDR3 in amino acids: CASSVGAGTGYEQYF. The CDR3 nucleotides are TGTGCCAGCAGCGTAGGGGCCGGGACAGGCTACGAGCAGTACTTC.

This clonotype was recorded once. The chain uses TRBV29-1 and TRBJ1-2; D might be TRBD1 (5 bases). Trimming took off 6 bases at V and 7 bases at J, with 15 bases between the two ends. CDR1 and CDR2 (germline): SQVTM, ANQGSEA. This CDR3 contains 12 residues. This chain's CDR3 is CSVPMGLVGYTF. In DNA, the CDR3 is TGCAGCGTCCCCATGGGGCTGGTTGGCTACACCTTC.

This clonotype was seen many times. The rearrangement joins TRBV20-1 to TRBJ2-1; TRBD2 aligns across 10 bases. J gave up 9 bases and V 6 bases, and 8 bases lay outside the gene matches. Germline CDR1 and CDR2: DFQATT and SNEGSKA (reference sequence). This CDR3 is built from 13 residues. The CDR3 region is CSALIAGGLEQFF. CDR3 DNA: TGCAGTGCCCTCATAGCGGGGGGACTTGAGCAGTTCTTC.